Detailed here is one T cell receptor (beta chain). Its antigen is currently not known. The record has no base qualities; no much larger clone is one base away. Each clonotype received, on average, about 10x coverage in deep resolution sequencing performed on a MiSeq, where the target depth lay between 1 in 1 million and 1 in 200,000 T cells. The immunoSEQ hsTCRB Kit was used to generate the TCR beta libraries. On the authors' methods: ImmunoSEQ Data Assistant and ImmunoSEQ Analyzer were used for data analysis, and V, D and J genes were assigned according to IMGT definitions. Clonality, which ranges from 0 to 1, was calculated as one minus the normalized Shannon entropy of productive rearrangement frequencies. Public clonotype analysis was restricted to overrepresented clonotypes comprising at least 0.05% of each patient's repertoire. Repertoires from about a dozen age-matched healthy donors in immuneACCESS were used as clonality controls. Imported from immuneACCESS, the table was reduced by TCRdb to in-frame sequences with V and J called. These copies leave out some clones; in studies compared against another copy, an unresolved V gene accounts for under half, and the cause of the remainder is not known. The D gene and trimming were derived from the DNA, and the V and J assignments and clone size from that table. A total of 150,000 or so clones appear in this sample, about four fifths of them only once. The biggest ten clones account for under 2.5% of the sample.

These data come from a study of cytotoxic CD8 clonotypes in ibrutinib-treated CLL (dated by TCRdb to about 2021). Describing the broader study: In this cohort, about 15 patients were treatment-naive and approximately ten were relapsed/refractory, while some 18 had unmutated IGHV. Response samples were obtained after a median of approximately twelve months of treatment, with a range of roughly 6 to 40 months. Samples averaged roughly 280,000 productive templates and roughly 86,000 productive rearrangements. Cryopreserved peripheral blood mononuclear cells were collected before treatment, at response, and at either disease progression or sustained remission. Of the roughly 90 participants in the trial, approximately 26 had longitudinal samples available. All remission and progressive disease samples were collected while patients were still receiving ibrutinib. Partial responses were observed in roughly 24 patients and complete responses in 2; after a median follow-up of 68 months, remission was maintained in 15 or so patients and progression was observed in some twelve. The investigation overall reported the following: Sampling times were not matched between patients in sustained remission and patients whose disease was progressing, and lymph node repertoires were not examined. Baseline clonality was found to be higher than that of age-matched healthy donors and was strongly correlated with circulating CD8+ T-cell counts. At ibrutinib response clonality went up, during sustained remission it held steady, and at progression it dropped back toward baseline. Public clonotypes were rare and either contracted or stayed stable during treatment, and the rise in clonality at ibrutinib response reflected the expansion of private clonotypes.

Via the germline V gene, CDR1 is WSHSY and CDR2 SAAADI. Spanning cysteine to phenylalanine, the CDR3 consists of 15 amino acids. Only the CDR3 region is kept as DNA, spanning 45 bases read in frame from base 1. The junction shows trimming of 7 bases on V and 0 bases on J, and the gene matches do not reach 2 bases of it. According to the study, the label for this sample's time point signals: 12 months on ibrutinib. Around 2 micrograms of genomic DNA were extracted from cryopreserved PBMCs for TCR beta library preparation. Longitudinal blood samples from CLL patients on ibrutinib monotherapy were analyzed using high-throughput TCR beta sequencing. The patients took part in an open-label, single-center phase 2 trial of ibrutinib monotherapy.

The V and J segments used are TRBV10-2 and TRBJ2-1, and 11 junctional nucleotides match TRBD2. The specimen comprised PBMCs, sampled after 12 months of ibrutinib treatment. The TCR comes from a human donor with chronic lymphocytic leukemia. The CDR3 region has the sequence CASKGTSGSYNEQFF. The DNA is TGCGCCAGCAAAGGGACTAGCGGCTCCTACAATGAGCAGTTCTTC.